Presented here are 8 T cell receptor beta chains from one specimen sequenced in a study of T cells in Graves' hyperthyroidism and ophthalmopathy. The source material, RNA transcripts, was used to amplify TCR beta CDR3 regions. The HTBI set primed first-round TCR CDR3 RT-PCR. TCRdb reanalysed the multiplex PCR reads using MiXCR and keeps one entry per CDR3 protein. The repertoire holds 500,000 to 750,000 distinct CDR3 sequences, approximately 15% seen once, with roughly 7.3% in the top ten. The sequenced sample consisted of blood. Source of these receptors: a woman in her thirties with Graves' hyperthyroidism.

V and J are TRBV9 and TRBJ2-7; a weak D match, TRBD2 (5 bases). V lost 2 bases and J lost 4, with 22 bases in between. This CDR3 has 17 amino acids. From germline, CDR1 is SGDLS and CDR2 YYNGEE. In DNA, the CDR3 is TGTGCCAGCAGCGTCCCCCGACCGATGAAAGCGGCGTACGAGCAGTACTTC. This sequence encodes CASSVPRPMKAAYEQYF. The full variable domain, its missing parts supplied by reference TRBV9 and TRBJ2-7, is DSGVTQTPKHLITATGQRVTLRCSPRSGDLSVYWYQQSLDQGLQFLIQYYNGEERAKGNILERFSAQQFPDLHSELNLSSLELGDSALYFCASSVPRPMKAAYEQYFGPGTRLTVT.

This clonotype was picked up many times. The chain links TRBV3-1 to TRBJ2-1, with D tentatively TRBD1 (5 bases). CDR1 and CDR2 (germline): LGHDT, YNNKEL (reference sequence). Trimming stripped 6 bases from V and 3 bases from J, with 18 bases between. The CDR3 contains 16 residues. CDR3 protein: CASRALDSSDYNEQFF. DNA of the CDR3: TGTGCCAGCAGAGCCCTTGACAGCTCGGACTACAATGAGCAGTTCTTC.

This clonotype has a handful of counts. This chain joins TRBV6-1 and TRBJ2-6; 7 bases align to TRBD1. Germline V gene lookup returns CDR1 MNHNS and CDR2 SASEGT. CDR3 length: 19 amino acids. J lost 1 base, V lost 5 bases, and 14 bases had no gene match. CDR3: CASSFKTGLLFSGANVLTF. The CDR3 DNA sequence: TGTGCCAGCAGTTTTAAGACAGGGCTTTTGTTTTCTGGGGCCAACGTCCTGACTTTC.

This clonotype has a handful of counts. The V call is TRBV20-1, the J call TRBJ1-2; TRBD1 might be the D (5 bases). V was cut by 0 bases and J by 11 bases, with 19 bases left in between. The germline gives CDR1 DFQATT, CDR2 SNEGSKA (reference sequence). This CDR3 spans 14 amino acids. Written as DNA, the CDR3 is TGCAGTGCTAGAGATCAGGGATCCTCTCTAATTTACACCTTC. It codes for CSARDQGSSLIYTF.

The CDR3 is CSAPGTSDYNEQFF. The DNA for the CDR3 is TGCAGTGCTCCCGGGACTAGCGATTACAATGAGCAGTTCTTC. The V and J genes are TRBV20-1 and TRBJ2-1; 10 bases are a match to TRBD2. V lost 5 bases and J lost 4; bases outside the gene matches: 5. The CDR3 runs 14 residues. Looked up from germline, CDR1 is DFQATT and CDR2 is SNEGSKA (reference sequence).

With respect to this clonotype: A much larger clone lies one base from this, so it may be a read error. This chain links TRBV20-1 with TRBJ2-7; 8 bases are shared with TRBD2. The CDR3 contains 17 residues. The germline V gene has CDR1 DFQATT and CDR2 SNEGSKA (reference sequence). This CDR3 reads CSAREGPWSGSSYERYF. For the CDR3, the DNA is TGCAGTGCTAGAGAGGGGCCCTGGAGCGGGAGCTCCTACGAGCGGTACTTC.

V and J are TRBV2 and TRBJ1-5, with a weak D call TRBD1 (6 bases). Germline loops: CDR1 SNHLY, CDR2 FYNNEI. CDR3 length: 19 amino acids. V was pared by 6 bases and J by 4 bases, with 28 bases between. DNA of the CDR3: TGTGCCAGCAGCCAAGAAATGGATGTCGCGGACAGCCTAAATCAGCCCCAGCATTTT. As protein: CASSQEMDVADSLNQPQHF.

Ten or more counts support this clonotype. The rearrangement links TRBV24-1 to TRBJ2-3; D uncertain. This CDR3 spans 14 amino acids. With 3 bases removed from V and 0 bases from J, the gap between germline ends came to 6 bases. The germline V gene has CDR1 KGHDR and CDR2 SFDVKD. DNA for the CDR3: TGTGCCACCAGTGATCCCCCGAGCACAGATACGCAGTATTTT. Amino acid sequence: CATSDPPSTDTQYF.